Sequencing of this T cell receptor (beta chain) was carried out in a study of blood T cell repertoires in COVID-19. At the level of the study: Italy, Spain and the United States were the sources of the convalescent and acute COVID-19 samples. From T cells, B-cell-depleted T cells, or PBMCs came the material, which was cDNA or gDNA.

A Seattle source enrolled patients during active infection and followed them longitudinally. Assay used: immunoSEQ multiplex PCR; TCRdb lists only in-frame clones, some missing. The profile covers fewer than 350,000 clones, with about 90% appearing a single time and about 12% taken by the ten largest. Trimming removed 2 bases from V and 10 bases from J; junction bases left unmatched: 13. CDR1 and CDR2 (germline): MGHRA, YSYEKL. The CDR3 length is 17 residues. This TCR was recovered from a woman under 40 with COVID-19, enrolled during active disease. Sequencing was done on a sample of peripheral blood. The rearrangement joins TRBV4-1 to TRBJ2-1, with TRBD2 matching over 11 bases. DNA for the CDR3: TGCGCCAGCAGCCAATATAGCGGGGGGGCCATGATAAGAGAGCAGTTCTTC. Translation: CASSQYSGGAMIREQFF.